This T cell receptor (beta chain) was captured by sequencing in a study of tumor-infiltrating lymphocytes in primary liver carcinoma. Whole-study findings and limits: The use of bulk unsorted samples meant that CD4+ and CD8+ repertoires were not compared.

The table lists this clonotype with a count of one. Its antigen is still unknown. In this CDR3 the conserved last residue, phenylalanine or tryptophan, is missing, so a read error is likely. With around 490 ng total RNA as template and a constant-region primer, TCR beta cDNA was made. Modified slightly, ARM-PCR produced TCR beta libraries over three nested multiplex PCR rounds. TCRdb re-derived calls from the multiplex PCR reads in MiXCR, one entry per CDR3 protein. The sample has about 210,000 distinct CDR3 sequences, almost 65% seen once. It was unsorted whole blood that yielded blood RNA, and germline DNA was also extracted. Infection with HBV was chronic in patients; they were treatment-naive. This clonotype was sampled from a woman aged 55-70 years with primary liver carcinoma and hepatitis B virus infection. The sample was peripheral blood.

The CDR3 spells CASSRWVAGEDSTVTQYY. The CDR3 region has the DNA TGTGCCAGCAGCCGTTGGGTAGCGGGAGAAGATAGCACAGTTACGCAGTATTAT. The rearrangement joins TRBV11-3 to TRBJ2-3; 9 bases agree with TRBD2. Germline V CDR1 and CDR2: SGHNT, YENEEA. The CDR3 has 18 residues.